This T cell receptor (beta chain) was identified in a study of identical twins (dated by TCRdb to the mid-2010s). A note on the overall study: To test whether fetal clonotypes persist, this study deep-sequenced TCR alpha and beta repertoires from monozygotic twins, from unrelated adults of various ages, and from cord blood. To rule out contamination, the twin experiments were replicated at different times with different library preparation protocols. What the research found in general, with its limitations: Zero-insertion analyses could be partly confounded by invariant T cells such as MAIT and iNKT, though diverse VJ usage argued against such confounding for most clonotypes. Out-of-frame TCR alpha sharing in monozygotic twins was systematically underestimated by recombination models, whereas sharing between unrelated individuals was in agreement with the recombination models. Fewer insertions were carried by abundant cord blood beta clonotypes, a similar but weaker trend appeared in young adult naive repertoires, and no such trend appeared in memory repertoires. In beta out-of-frame sequences, excess twin sharing was weaker, because having fewer shared sequences lowered the signal-to-noise ratio. Compared with coincidental sharing between unrelated individuals, out-of-frame TCR alpha sequences shared between twins showed an excess of sequences with low generation probability. Because the same donors could not be followed over many years, the conclusions depended on cross-sectional statistical analysis.

As to this clonotype: The antigen it recognizes is unknown. No much larger clonotype is one base removed from it; base qualities were not supplied.

All donors were healthy Caucasians. The twin cohort comprised three pairs of female monozygotic twins, all aged roughly 18 to 30 years. Peripheral blood mononuclear cells were the source from which RNA for the TCR libraries was isolated. The V end loses 2 bases and the J end loses 7 bases, and a stretch of 13 bases separates them. There are 14 amino acids in the CDR3, from cysteine to phenylalanine inclusive. Kept here is only the CDR3 DNA, which spans 42 bases and is read in frame from base 1. The germline V gene sets CDR1 to SGHRS and CDR2 to YFSETQ. The library was generated by 5' RACE. TCRdb lists the instrument as Illumina HiSeq 2000. Template switching introduced a universal primer binding site; the final cDNA contained a unique molecular identifier, enabling accurate counting of TCR cDNA molecules. First-strand cDNA for TCR alpha and beta chains was synthesized from specific primers in the conserved constant-segment region. To control for contamination, every cDNA library carried two barcodes: a SMART-Mk sample barcode plus Illumina barcodes. Two successive PCR steps introduced TruSeq adapter sequences along with Illumina sample barcodes. The TCR alpha and beta cDNA libraries were sequenced on the Illumina HiSeq platform using custom primers. Regarding the original processing steps: MiGEC was used to process raw reads and extract unique molecular identifiers, and MiXCR was used to find CDR3 positions. Recombination models were inferred per individual with the repgenHMM and IGoR tools using an EM algorithm. The analysis of shared clonotypes was done with the tcR package in R, with sharing normalized by the product of cloneset sizes. Out-of-frame nonproductive sequences were analyzed to study raw recombination free of thymic and clonal selection effects. TCRdb trimmed the raw reads at Q25, called clones with MiXCR and kept productive beta chains. Each CDR3 protein appears once, grouped with its most common genes and DNA. It is TCRdb's table, rather than the study itself, that gives the V and J calls and clone size. The table for this sample lists 550,000 to 700,000 distinct CDR3 sequences; 21% of them were counted only once. Of the sample, 4% to 5.5% is held by the ten largest clones.

In addition, the sample was reused for a study of T cells expressing NK-cell markers. The second paper further reports: In sorted CD3+CD56+NKG2C+, CD3+CD56+NKG2C- and CD3+CD56-NKG2C+ T-cell subsets from 8 or 9 donors, TCR beta-chain repertoires were profiled. Of the eight sequenced donors, seven were found to be HCMV-seropositive and one was found to be HCMV-seronegative. To restrict sorting to alphabetaTCR-expressing T cells, an anti-gammadeltaTCR antibody was added in several experiments. In six donors, the dominant CD3+CD56+NKG2C+ clonotypes were among the top 10 CD8+ clonotypes and accounted for about 1.0-7.5% of CD8+ T cells. Those dominant clonotypes were again the most abundant among CD3+CD56-NKG2C+ cells in a few donors, at roughly 25-60.1%. Whether the expanded NKG2C-expressing T cell clones were specific for HCMV antigens was left unclear. All eight donors whose samples were sequenced were randomly selected healthy volunteers, three of them men and five women. A commercial ELISA kit detecting HCMV-specific IgG in serum was used to determine HCMV serostatus. For more than five donors, bulk peripheral blood T-cell repertoires were also sequenced from unsorted PBMC. MIGEC was used to demultiplex reads and group reads by UMI, and MiTCR was used to assemble and quantify clonotypes. To exclude erroneous sequences, only TCR cDNA sequences supported by at least two reads were retained. The tcR package was used for downstream repertoire analysis, and clonotypes were matched between fractions using CDR3 nucleotide sequence together with V segment. VDJmatch was used to annotate antigen specificity against VDJdb, with one amino acid substitution in CDR3 permitted.

Specimen: PBMCs. This chain joins TRBV5-1 to TRBJ2-1; TRBD1 is perhaps the D gene, given 6 matching bases. The clonotype comes from a woman between 18 and 30 years old in good health. The encoded CDR3 is CASSFRTDGNEQFF. The nucleotide sequence is given as TGCGCCAGCAGCTTCCGGACAGACGGGAATGAGCAGTTCTTC.